Following are 20 T cell receptor beta chains from one sample sequenced in a study of cytomegalovirus exposure and HLA in healthy donors (dated by TCRdb to 2015 to 2018). Library prep was done by the immunoSEQ multiplex PCR assay. The multiplex PCR relied on a mix of 60 forward primers for TCR Vbeta segments and 13 reverse primers for TCR Jbeta segments. As stored in TCRdb, this immuneACCESS dataset retains in-frame rearrangements with V and J assigned. A fraction of the clones does not appear; measured against another copy, unresolved V genes explain less than half of the discrepancy, and the remainder lacks a known reason. This sample has around 130,000 clones in its table, and about 80% of those were observed once. Approximately 1.8% of the sample belongs to the ten largest clones. Input material: PBMCs. These receptors were obtained from a man aged 40-55 years in good health and CMV-seronegative.

On this clone: One junction end disagrees with the germline gene, perhaps due to a read error. This chain uses TRBV7-9 with TRBJ1-2; D is undetermined. From germline, CDR1 is SEHNR and CDR2 FQNEAQ (reference sequence). There are 16 residues in the CDR3. CDR3 in DNA: TGTGCCAGCACCTTAACCTGGGCCCCGGCCCTTTATGGCTACACCTTC. Translating it yields CASTLTWAPALYGYTF.

The sample holds a few counts of this clone. This sequence joins TRBV19 and TRBJ2-7, with 8 nucleotides matching TRBD2. Per the germline V gene, CDR1 is LNHDA and CDR2 is SQIVND (reference sequence). This CDR3 spans 15 amino acids. V lost 6 bases, J lost 5 bases, and 12 bases stayed unmatched. CDR3 coding DNA: TGTGCCAGTAGCTCCTCGGGGACTAGAGGCGACGAGCAGTACTTC. Its protein is CASSSSGTRGDEQYF.

The chain carries TRBV30 and TRBJ2-5; 8 bases align to TRBD2. Unmatched junction bases numbered 9, after V lost 4 bases and J lost 5 bases. The CDR3 spans 14 residues. Germline V lookup: CDR1 GTSNPN, CDR2 SVGIG (reference sequence). CDR3 coding DNA: TGTGCCTGGAAACGGGGCGGGAGGCCGGAGACCCAGTACTTC. This sequence encodes CAWKRGGRPETQYF. Using reference TRBV30 and TRBJ2-5 for the parts outside the CDR3, the full variable domain is SQTIHQWPATLVQPVGSPLSLECTVEGTSNPNLYWYRQAAGRGLQLLFYSVGIGQISSEVPQNLSASRPQDRQFILSSKKLLLSDSGFYLCAWKRGGRPETQYFGPGTRLLVL.

The chain carries TRBV6-4 and TRBJ2-1; 9 bases are shared with TRBD2. This CDR3 region has 16 residues. V was clipped by 0 bases and J by 7 bases; unmatched bases: 7. Looked up from germline, CDR1 is MRHNA and CDR2 is SNTAGT. The CDR3 reads CASSDSGGGASNEQFF. The CDR3 DNA reads TGTGCCAGCAGTGACTCGGGCGGGGGGGCTTCGAATGAGCAGTTCTTC.

The rearrangement uses TRBV6-6 and TRBJ1-1, with D uncertain. CDR3 size: 14 residues. V was pared by 6 bases and J by 5 bases, with 16 bases between. Germline V lookup: CDR1 MNHNY, CDR2 SVGAGI (reference sequence). DNA for the CDR3: TGTGCCAGCAGCCATCCTCTAGCTGGGACTGAAGCTTTCTTT. It encodes CASSHPLAGTEAFF.

The CDR3 region has the DNA TGTGCCAGCAGTGTAAGGGGAAGTTCTAGCGGGGGGGCTGTGGATACGCAGTATTTT. It encodes CASSVRGSSSGGAVDTQYF. The V gene is TRBV2, the J gene TRBJ2-3; 12 bases line up with TRBD2. Germline CDR1 and CDR2: SNHLY and FYNNEI. V lost 4 bases to trimming and J lost 6 bases; unmatched junction nucleotides: 17. The CDR3 consists of 19 residues. Full variable domain (remainder filled in from reference TRBV2 and TRBJ2-3): EPEVTQTPSHQVTQMGQEVILRCVPISNHLYFYWYRQILGQKVEFLVSFYNNEISEKSEIFDDQFSVERPDGSNFTLKIRSTKLEDSAMYFCASSVRGSSSGGAVDTQYFGPGTRLTVL.

The rearrangement joins TRBV7-2 to TRBJ2-7, with 9 bases lining up with TRBD1. Germline V gene data show CDR1 as SGHTA and CDR2 as FQGNSA. V trimming: 1 base; J trimming: 4 bases; junction bases outside the gene matches: 5. This CDR3 is 15 amino acids long. The CDR3 spells CASSLEMTGGYEQYF. DNA of the CDR3: TGTGCCAGCAGCTTAGAGATGACAGGGGGTTACGAGCAGTACTTC.

This clone was counted between two and nine times. The chain couples TRBV7-8 to TRBJ2-3; a weak D match, TRBD2 (5 bases). The V gene lost 1 base and the J gene lost 2 bases, with 16 bases spanning the gap. The germline V gene has CDR1 SGHVS and CDR2 FQNEAQ. The CDR3 is made up of 17 amino acids. The CDR3 nucleotides read TGTGCCAGCAGCTTAGTAGACGGGGAACCCCACACAGATACGCAGTATTTT. Protein sequence: CASSLVDGEPHTDTQYF.

The V gene is TRBV27, the J gene TRBJ2-3, with 7 bases lining up with TRBD2. This CDR3 is built from 16 residues. The germline V gene encodes CDR1 MNHEY and CDR2 SMNVEV (reference sequence). Trimming took 1 base from V and 4 from J; bases not matched to a gene: 8. This CDR3 is CASSLLRGSGADTQYF. The CDR3 DNA reads TGTGCCAGCAGTTTATTACGCGGGAGCGGCGCAGATACGCAGTATTTT.

This clone was observed once. One junction end disagrees with the germline gene, perhaps due to a read error. This chain uses TRBV30 with TRBJ2-7; D not resolved. The CDR3 contains 14 residues. Germline V gives CDR1 GTSNPN, CDR2 SVGIG (reference sequence). CDR3 amino acids: CAWSAPLLSSEQYF. CDR3 DNA sequence: TGTGCCTGGAGTGCCCCCCTTTTATCCTCCGAGCAGTACTTC.

The rearrangement links TRBV7-6 to TRBJ2-3; maybe TRBD1 (5 bases). Germline CDR1 is SGHVS and CDR2 is FNYEAQ. This CDR3 has 14 amino acids. The V gene lost 1 base and the J gene lost 5 bases, with 10 bases spanning the gap. CDR3 nucleotide sequence: TGTGCCAGCAGCTTAGGGGGCCCCGGAGATACGCAGTATTTT. Translated: CASSLGGPGDTQYF. The whole variable domain, filled in from reference TRBV7-6 and TRBJ2-3, reads GAGVSQSPRYKVTKRGQDVALRCDPISGHVSLYWYRQALGQGPEFLTYFNYEAQQDKSGLPNDRFSAERPEGSISTLTIQRTEQRDSAMYRCASSLGGPGDTQYFGPGTRLTVL.

The V gene is TRBV27, the J gene TRBJ2-7, with TRBD1 identical over 8 bases. V lost 6 bases, J lost 6 bases, and 10 bases stayed unmatched. Looked up from germline, CDR1 is MNHEY and CDR2 is SMNVEV (reference sequence). The length of the CDR3 is 14 residues. The CDR3 spells CASSSGQGWGEQYF. DNA for the CDR3: TGTGCCAGCAGCTCTGGACAGGGATGGGGCGAGCAGTACTTC.

This rearrangement joins TRBV19 to TRBJ1-1; a possible D gene is TRBD1 (5 bases). V was clipped by 4 bases and J by 4 bases, with 10 bases between them. There are 13 residues in the CDR3. In germline, CDR1 is LNHDA, CDR2 SQIVND (reference sequence). The CDR3 here is CASSRRGGTEAFF. In DNA, the CDR3 is TGTGCCAGTAGTAGACGGGGGGGCACTGAAGCTTTCTTT.

Written as DNA, the CDR3 is TGTGCCAGTAGTCTCAGACAGGAGTATGGCTACACCTTC. It encodes CASSLRQEYGYTF. This chain uses TRBV19 with TRBJ1-2; a possible D gene is TRBD1 (6 bases). The CDR3 loop spans 13 amino acids. Trimming took off 5 bases at V and 5 bases at J, with 12 bases between the two ends. Per germline, CDR1 LNHDA and CDR2 SQIVND (reference sequence).

This chain joins TRBV15 and TRBJ1-5, with no clear D. This CDR3 spans 14 amino acids. CDR1 and CDR2 from the germline V gene are LNHNV and YYDKDF (reference sequence). V gave up 3 bases and J gave up 4 bases, with 10 bases separating them. The CDR3 bases are TGTGCCACCAGCAGTTTCGGAGAGAATCAGCCCCAGCATTTT. It codes for CATSSFGENQPQHF.

This sequence joins TRBV27 and TRBJ2-5, with D maybe TRBD1 (5 bases). V lost 8 bases and J 4 bases, leaving 29 bases between the germline ends. CDR1 is MNHEY and CDR2 is SMNVEV in the germline V gene (reference sequence). This CDR3 has 18 residues. The CDR3 loop is CASGDRWGRRRQRETQYF. Here the CDR3 DNA reads TGTGCCAGCGGTGACCGATGGGGCCGACGCCGACAGCGAGAGACCCAGTACTTC.

This clone was seen once. The chain employs TRBV28 and TRBJ1-2; TRBD1 aligns across 7 bases. Germline V gene lookup returns CDR1 MDHEN and CDR2 SYDVKM. With V trimmed by 2 bases and J by 7 bases, 13 bases remained unmatched. CDR3 length: 16 residues. The CDR3 sequence is CASSLAPGQEGGGYTF. For the CDR3, the DNA is TGTGCCAGCAGTTTAGCCCCCGGACAGGAGGGAGGTGGCTACACCTTC.

The gene calls are TRBV27 and TRBJ1-2; TRBD1 is a possible D gene (6 bases). Germline V lookup: CDR1 MNHEY, CDR2 SMNVEV (reference sequence). Between the trimmed V and J ends, which lost 5 bases and 0 bases, there was a span of 13 bases. CDR3 length equals 15 residues. In DNA form, the CDR3 reads TGTGCCAGCAGTACGTGGACAGATGCTAACTATGGCTACACCTTC. Amino acids: CASSTWTDANYGYTF.

The chain joins TRBV7-9 to TRBJ1-1; tentatively, D is TRBD1 (5 bases). V lost 4 bases to trimming and J lost 11 bases, with 14 bases between them. This CDR3 is 12 amino acids long. From germline, CDR1 is SEHNR and CDR2 FQNEAQ (reference sequence). CDR3 DNA sequence: TGTGCCAGCAGCTACCTAGGGGCGTGGGCTTTCTTT. Its protein product is CASSYLGAWAFF.

The chain links TRBV19 to TRBJ2-1; TRBD2 agrees at 11 bases. CDR1 is LNHDA and CDR2 is SQIVND in the germline V gene (reference sequence). V gave up 1 base and J gave up 7 bases; unmatched junction bases: 3. The CDR3 consists of 15 residues. The CDR3 coding sequence is TGTGCCAGTAGTATAGGGGCTAGCGGGGGGAATGAGCAGTTCTTC. It specifies CASSIGASGGNEQFF.